This is a list of T cell receptor beta chains from one sample in a study of OX40 agonist ivuxolimab in advanced cancers. TCRdb's table, derived via immunoSEQ multiplex PCR, lists solely in-frame clones and lacks some. The sample includes roughly 86,000 clones, approximately 83% of them seen just once. Sequencing was performed on CD4+ or CD8+ T cells sorted from blood, taken in a trial of the OX40 agonist ivuxolimab. These receptors were obtained from an adult with an advanced solid tumor such as melanoma, head and neck, liver or kidney cancer. Both conserved end residues are part of each CDR3. Fields, in order: V gene, clone size, CDR3 length, D gene, J gene, CDR3 DNA, CDR3 protein. A D gene is named only where the DNA matches it firmly. Clone size appears in some rows only: once, few, many, or a class for an expanded clone.

v_gene: TRBV9
abundance: few
len: 15
d_gene: .
j_gene: TRBJ1-1
CDR3nt: TGTGCCAGCAGCGTAGAAGGAGGGCGGCACACTGAAGCTTTCTTT
CDR3aa: CASSVEGGRHTEAFF

v_gene: TRBV5-4
abundance: few
len: 14
d_gene: .
j_gene: TRBJ1-2
CDR3nt: TGTGCCAGCAGCTTGGTTCTAGGGCGGGATGGCTACACCTTC
CDR3aa: CASSLVLGRDGYTF

v_gene: TRBV11-3
abundance: few
len: 12
d_gene: .
j_gene: TRBJ2-1
CDR3nt: TGTGCCAGCAGCTACGGATCGGTTAAGCAGTTCTTC
CDR3aa: CASSYGSVKQFF

v_gene: TRBV23-1
abundance: .
len: 14
d_gene: .
j_gene: TRBJ2-7
CDR3nt: TGCGCCAGCAGTAGAGGCCAGGGTGGTCACGAGCAGTACTTC
CDR3aa: CASSRGQGGHEQYF

v_gene: TRBV30
abundance: .
len: 15
d_gene: .
j_gene: TRBJ1-2
CDR3nt: TGTGCCTGGAGTGTAAGACCCTTGGGTAACTATGGCTACACCTTC
CDR3aa: CAWSVRPLGNYGYTF

v_gene: TRBV11-2
abundance: .
len: 12
d_gene: .
j_gene: TRBJ2-7
CDR3nt: TGTGCCAGCAGCTTGACCCTCTACGAGCAGTACTTC
CDR3aa: CASSLTLYEQYF

v_gene: TRBV6-6
abundance: .
len: 13
d_gene: .
j_gene: TRBJ1-5
CDR3nt: TGTGCCAGCAGTTTTGGGGGCTCTCAGCCCCAGCATTTT
CDR3aa: CASSFGGSQPQHF

v_gene: TRBV27
abundance: few
len: 13
d_gene: .
j_gene: TRBJ1-2
CDR3nt: TGTGCCAGCAGTTCCTACAGGGAATCTGGCTACACCTTC
CDR3aa: CASSSYRESGYTF

v_gene: TRBV5-6
abundance: .
len: 14
d_gene: .
j_gene: TRBJ2-7
CDR3nt: TGTGCCAGCAGCTTCTACGACAGGTGGGGGGAGCAGTACTTC
CDR3aa: CASSFYDRWGEQYF

v_gene: TRBV19
abundance: .
len: 17
d_gene: .
j_gene: TRBJ2-6
CDR3nt: TGTGCCAGTAAGAGCCAGGGGTTCTCCTCTGGGGCCAACGTCCTGACTTTC
CDR3aa: CASKSQGFSSGANVLTF

v_gene: TRBV7-8
abundance: .
len: 14
d_gene: .
j_gene: TRBJ1-5
CDR3nt: TGTGCCAGCAGCTTCCTGACTCCTGATCAGCCCCAGCATTTT
CDR3aa: CASSFLTPDQPQHF